The entry that follows covers one TCR beta chain sequence. Its antigen is currently unknown. Repertoires were generated with immunoSEQ multiplex PCR, while TCRdb's copy carries only in-frame clones and drops some. In the table there are about 72,000 clones, around 73% of which are singletons. From germline, CDR1 is GTSNPN and CDR2 SVGIG (reference sequence). CDR3 length equals 16 residues. Between the trimmed V and J ends, which lost 5 bases and 0 bases, there was a span of 17 bases. Alongside CTLA-4 blockade with ipilimumab, patients with chemo-refractory metastatic non-small-cell lung cancer received focal radiation. This sample was taken from a study of radiotherapy plus CTLA-4 blockade in lung cancer. Study conclusions and caveats: Blood-borne expansion of tumor-derived TCR clones followed radiotherapy plus ipilimumab.

This chain uses TRBV30 with TRBJ1-3; possible D gene TRBD1, 6 bases. The TCR was taken from a human donor with non-small cell lung cancer who had a complete response to radiotherapy plus ipilimumab. The sample consisted of peripheral blood, taken from a patient treated with radiotherapy plus ipilimumab. As DNA, the CDR3 is TGTGCCTGGTCCGTTAGGGGCAGGGGCTCTGGAAACACCATATATTTT. This translates into CAWSVRGRGSGNTIYF.